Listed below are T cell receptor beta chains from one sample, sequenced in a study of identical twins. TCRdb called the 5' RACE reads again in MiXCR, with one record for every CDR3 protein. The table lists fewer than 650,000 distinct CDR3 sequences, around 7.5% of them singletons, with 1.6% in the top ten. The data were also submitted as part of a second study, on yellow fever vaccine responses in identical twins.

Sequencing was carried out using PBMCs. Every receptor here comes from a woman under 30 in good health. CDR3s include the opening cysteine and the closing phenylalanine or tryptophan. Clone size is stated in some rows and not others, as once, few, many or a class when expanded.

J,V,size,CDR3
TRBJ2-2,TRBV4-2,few,CASSQDPDRNTGELFF
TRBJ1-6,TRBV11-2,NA,CASSLSDQVVSPLHF
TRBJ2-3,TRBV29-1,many,CSVGDSDYADTQYF
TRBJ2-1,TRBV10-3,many,CAISESAGVVDEQFF
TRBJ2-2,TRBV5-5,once,CASSPIAGDTGELFF
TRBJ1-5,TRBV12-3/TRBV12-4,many,CASSLDAGANQPQHF
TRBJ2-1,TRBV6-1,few,CASRANTGAYSSYNEQFF
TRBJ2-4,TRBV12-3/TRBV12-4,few,CASSEGGENIQYF
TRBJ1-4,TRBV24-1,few,CATSPTGEGNEKLFF
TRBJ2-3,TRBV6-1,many,CASRPKTRSTQYF
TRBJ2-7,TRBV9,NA,CASSPRLQPYEQYF
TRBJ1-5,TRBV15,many,CATSSGGVSNQPQHF
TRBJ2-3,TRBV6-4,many,CASSDSGSGGADTQYF
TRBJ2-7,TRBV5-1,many,CASSPDSGTGGHEQYF
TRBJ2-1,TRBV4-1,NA,CASSQESMVAGSHEQFF
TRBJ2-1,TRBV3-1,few,CASSPDEGEQFF
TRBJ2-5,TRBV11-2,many,CASSFLLAGVTETQYF
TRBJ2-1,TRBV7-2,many,CASSLVLAGEVNEQFF
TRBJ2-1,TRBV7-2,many,CASSLDLASGSNEQFF
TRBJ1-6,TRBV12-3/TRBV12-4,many,CASSFGGHSPLHF
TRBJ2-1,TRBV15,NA,CATSFSGDYNEQFF
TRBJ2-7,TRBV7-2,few,CASSIRRDSSYEQYF
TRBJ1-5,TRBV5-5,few,CASSLNGGAQHF
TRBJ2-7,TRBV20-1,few,CSARVGRGSYEQYF
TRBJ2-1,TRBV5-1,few,CASSLDHPGRTGNEQFF
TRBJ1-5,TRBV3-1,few,CTSSRGTGSREFSNQPQHF
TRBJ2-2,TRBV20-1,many,CSARSGANTGELFF
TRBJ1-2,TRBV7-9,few,CASSNWDSNYGYTF
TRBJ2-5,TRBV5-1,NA,CASSSRGGPETQYF
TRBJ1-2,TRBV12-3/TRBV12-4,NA,CASSYNTGNYGYTF
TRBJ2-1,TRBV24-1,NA,CATSLVAGVVWEQFF
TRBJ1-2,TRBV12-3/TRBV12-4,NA,CASTSLLDYGYTF
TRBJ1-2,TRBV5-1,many,CASSVGHYGYTF
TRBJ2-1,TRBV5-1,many,CASSPGVRPVGYNEQFF
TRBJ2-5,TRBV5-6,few,CASRVLGGETQYF
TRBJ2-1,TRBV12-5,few,CASGLGELAFSYNEQFF
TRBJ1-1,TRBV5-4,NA,CASSWGDEAFF
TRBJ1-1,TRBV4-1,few,CASSQDGQGWNTEAFF
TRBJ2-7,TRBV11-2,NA,CASSQSAGGTYEQYF
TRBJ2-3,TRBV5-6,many,CASSLVLSGGPTDTQYF
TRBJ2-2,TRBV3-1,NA,CASSLGPGTNTGELFF
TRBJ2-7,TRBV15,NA,CATSRGPPDGGYEQYF
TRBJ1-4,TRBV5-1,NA,CASSLVGQGFNEKLFF
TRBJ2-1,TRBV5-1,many,CASSLSGLTSYNEQFF
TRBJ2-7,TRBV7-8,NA,CASSSTGYAGYEQYF
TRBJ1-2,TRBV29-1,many,CSVEDRDYGYTF
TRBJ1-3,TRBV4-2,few,CASSQDSSGGLSGNTIYF
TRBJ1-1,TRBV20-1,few,CSARDLPLNTEAFF